The subject of this entry is one T cell receptor (beta chain). Germline CDR1 SGHTS, CDR2 YDEGEE. This CDR3 has 16 residues. The V and J ends lost 1 base and 2 bases, in that order; junction bases with no gene match: 6. The data were produced by immunoSEQ multiplex PCR, yet TCRdb's version contains in-frame clones alone and is incomplete. The data show 65,000 to 95,000 clones, around 86% seen once. The sample is drawn from a study of technical replicates of blood from a handful of donors. The V call is TRBV5-8, the J call TRBJ2-1, with 7 bases matching TRBD2. Specimen: PBMCs. The source of this sequence is a human donor in good health. Some clones in this sample may be carry-over from other donors' samples. The DNA for the CDR3 is TGTGCCAGCAGCTTGCTGGCGGGAGAACCCTACAATGAGCAGTTCTTC. Protein sequence: CASSLLAGEPYNEQFF.